One and the same sample provided the 9 T cell receptor beta chains below, sequenced in a study of blood T cell repertoires in COVID-19. Assay used: immunoSEQ multiplex PCR; TCRdb lists only in-frame clones, some missing. The table shows under 200,000 clones, with approximately 86% occurring only once. Sample: peripheral blood. The receptors originated from a woman of 80 years or more with COVID-19, enrolled during active disease.

The J gene is TRBJ1-5, the V gene TRBV6-2 or TRBV6-3; D is unclear. The CDR3 contains 13 residues. Germline V CDR1 and CDR2: MNHEY, SVGEGT. V shed 2 bases and J shed 6 bases, with 8 bases lying between them. CDR3 in amino acids: CASSYEVRQPQHF. CDR3 in DNA: TGTGCCAGCAGTTACGAGGTACGTCAGCCCCAGCATTTT.

The chain has TRBV27 and TRBJ2-3; D may be TRBD2 (5 bases). The V gene's germline CDR1 is MNHEY and CDR2 SMNVEV (reference sequence). The length of the CDR3 is 11 residues. Trimming removed 10 bases at V and 4 bases at J, with 9 bases between. CDR3 sequence: CATKEADTQYF. The CDR3 coding sequence is TGTGCCACCAAGGAGGCAGATACGCAGTATTTT.

The rearrangement links TRBV7-9 to TRBJ2-5; perhaps TRBD1 as D (5 bases). There are 17 residues in the CDR3. With 2 bases removed from V and 1 base from J, the gap between germline ends came to 17 bases. CDR1 SEHNR and CDR2 FQNEAQ come from the germline V gene (reference sequence). Written as DNA, the CDR3 is TGTGCCAGCAGCTTACATCTTGGGGCTTCCAGCCAAGAGACCCAGTACTTC. Its translation is CASSLHLGASSQETQYF.

The V and J genes are TRBV3-1 (or the pseudogene TRBV3-2) and TRBJ1-4; D gene uncertain. The CDR3 length is 13 residues. CDR1 is LGHDT, CDR2 YNNKEL, per germline (reference sequence). V was shortened by 4 bases and J by 6 bases, with 9 bases between the two germline ends. CDR3 DNA sequence: TGTGCCAGCAGCCCGGGAGTTGATGAAAAACTGTTTTTT. Protein: CASSPGVDEKLFF.

The chain uses TRBV7-9 and TRBJ1-1; tentatively, D is TRBD1 (5 bases). The CDR3 spans 13 residues. Per the germline V gene, CDR1 is SEHNR and CDR2 is FQNEAQ (reference sequence). V was clipped by 6 bases and J by 1 base, with 9 bases between them. CDR3 DNA sequence: TGTGCCAGCAGAGGGGCCCCGAACACTGAAGCTTTCTTT. The encoded protein is CASRGAPNTEAFF.

This clone was recorded a few times. The chain is built from TRBV5-6 and TRBJ1-3; TRBD1 agrees at 7 bases. With 3 bases clipped from V and 0 bases from J, the junction kept 3 bases outside the gene matches. Per germline, CDR1 SGHDT and CDR2 YYEEEE. The CDR3 has 15 residues. The CDR3 reads CASSYRGLSGNTIYF. The DNA of the CDR3 is TGTGCCAGCAGCTACAGGGGCCTCTCTGGAAACACCATATATTTT.

The chain joins TRBV21-1 to TRBJ2-7; the D call TRBD1 from the table was never checked on the DNA. TRBV21-1 is tagged as a pseudogene. The CDR3 covers 13 residues. CDR3: CASSTTNNYEQYF. CDR3 DNA: TGTGCCAGCAGCACCACGAACAACTACGAGCAGTACTTC.

The chain is built from TRBV9 and TRBJ1-1; D unresolved. This CDR3 contains 14 residues. V gave up 3 bases and J gave up 0 bases, with 9 bases separating them. Per the germline V gene, CDR1 is SGDLS and CDR2 is YYNGEE. DNA for the CDR3: TGTGCCAGCAGCGCCGGGGTTGTGAACACTGAAGCTTTCTTT. Residues: CASSAGVVNTEAFF.

This clone showed up just a few times. The chain couples TRBV6-5 to TRBJ2-2; D remains ambiguous. V was clipped by 4 bases and J by 6 bases, with 3 bases between them. Germline V lookup: CDR1 MNHEY, CDR2 SVGAGI. This CDR3 comprises 11 residues. CDR3 loop: CASSSAGELFF. CDR3 coding DNA: TGTGCCAGCAGTTCGGCCGGGGAGCTGTTTTTT.